The subject of this entry is one TCR beta chain. One end of the junction is discordant with germline, which a read error may explain. TCRdb used MiXCR to reprocess the PCR reads, holding one entry per CDR3 protein. There are 79,000 or so distinct CDR3 sequences in the sample; 45% to 55% occur only once, and 11% lies in the top ten. The CDR3 covers 12 residues. CDR1 is MNHNY and CDR2 is SVGAGI in the germline V gene (reference sequence). The sample comes from a study of CDR3 diversity in severe acne. The chain joins TRBV6-6 to TRBJ2-7; 11 nucleotides align to TRBD2. The source material was blood. This clonotype was obtained from a male donor with severe acne vulgaris. The CDR3 reads CASSYTSGREDF. CDR3 in DNA: TGTGCCAGCAGTTACACTAGCGGGAGAGAAGACTTC.